The 11 T cell receptor beta chains below all came from one sample that was sequenced in a study of blood T cell repertoires in COVID-19. Assay: immunoSEQ multiplex PCR; the TCRdb copy retains only in-frame clones and omits some. The sample yields roughly 250,000 clones, 80% to 85% seen once. The material sequenced was peripheral blood. These receptors all come from a woman aged 55 to 70 with active or convalescent COVID-19.

V is TRBV6-1 and J is TRBJ1-1, with 7 bases aligning to TRBD1. The CDR3 covers 14 residues. Germline trimming cut 6 bases from V and 4 bases from J; bases unmatched to any gene: 8. Germline V CDR1 and CDR2: MNHNS, SASEGT. The CDR3 protein is CASRFGGGVTEAFF. DNA for the CDR3: TGTGCCAGCAGGTTCGGAGGGGGCGTCACTGAAGCTTTCTTT.

J is TRBJ1-2 and V is TRBV5-1; TRBD1 is a possible D gene (5 bases). CDR3 length: 16 amino acids. The germline V gene has CDR1 SGHRS and CDR2 YFSETQ. The V gene lost 8 bases and the J gene lost 6 bases, with 26 bases spanning the gap. The CDR3 reads CASSQNPGGDGDGYTF. The CDR3 DNA reads TGCGCCAGTTCTCAAAACCCCGGAGGGGATGGGGATGGCTACACCTTC. Complete variable domain (other parts from reference TRBV5-1 and TRBJ1-2): KAGVTQTPRYLIKTRGQQVTLSCSPISGHRSVSWYQQTPGQGLQFLFEYFSETQRNKGNFPGRFSGRQFSNSRSEMNVSTLELGDSALYLCASSQNPGGDGDGYTFGSGTRLTVV.

This rearrangement joins TRBV5-5 to TRBJ1-1, with TRBD1 identical over 7 bases. This CDR3 region has 15 residues. CDR1 is SGHKS and CDR2 is YYEKEE in the germline V gene (reference sequence). Unmatched junction bases numbered 12, after V lost 3 bases and J lost 7 bases. This chain's CDR3 is CASSSQPDRAVEAFF. The CDR3 nucleotides are TGTGCCAGCAGCTCCCAACCCGACAGGGCGGTTGAAGCTTTCTTT. Full variable domain (missing parts from reference TRBV5-5 and TRBJ1-1): DAGVTQSPTHLIKTRGQQVTLRCSPISGHKSVSWYQQVLGQGPQFIFQYYEKEERGRGNFPDRFSARQFPNYSSELNVNALLLGDSALYLCASSSQPDRAVEAFFGQGTRLTVV.

J is TRBJ2-2 and V is TRBV27, with TRBD1 identical over 10 bases. The CDR3 contains 13 residues. Germline CDR1 reads MNHEY; CDR2 reads SMNVEV (reference sequence). V trimming: 8 bases; J trimming: 7 bases; junction bases outside the gene matches: 4. The DNA of the CDR3 is TGTGCCAGCGGGACAGGGGTATTCGGGGAGCTGTTTTTT. Protein: CASGTGVFGELFF.

The CDR3 DNA is TGTGCCAGCAGCTTGTATACCGGAGGACCGGGCCGCAATCAGCCCCAGCATTTT. This gives the protein CASSLYTGGPGRNQPQHF. V gene TRBV5-6 combines with J gene TRBJ1-5; D is ambiguous. CDR3 length: 18 residues. The ends were cut back, 1 base at V and 2 bases at J, with 19 bases in the middle. Germline CDR1 and CDR2: SGHDT and YYEEEE.

The gene calls are TRBV29-1 and TRBJ1-1, with D tentatively TRBD1 (6 bases). Trimming cost V 7 bases and J 0 bases, with 18 bases left between them. The CDR3 covers 15 residues. Germline V gene sequence: CDR1 SQVTM, CDR2 ANQGSEA. CDR3 residues: CSARGKPGMNTEAFF. In nucleotides, the CDR3 is TGCAGCGCCAGGGGTAAACCCGGCATGAACACTGAAGCTTTCTTT. Variable domain in full (rest from reference TRBV29-1 and TRBJ1-1): SAVISQKPSRDICQRGTSLTIQCQVDSQVTMMFWYRQQPGQSLTLIATANQGSEATYESGFVIDKFPISRPNLTFSTLTVSNMSPEDSSIYLCSARGKPGMNTEAFFGQGTRLTVV.

This rearrangement joins TRBV5-1 to TRBJ1-1; 7 nucleotides line up with TRBD1. Per the germline V gene, CDR1 is SGHRS and CDR2 is YFSETQ. There are 15 residues in the CDR3. The ends lost 3 bases at V and 3 bases at J; junction bases unmatched: 8. The CDR3 nucleotides read TGCGCCAGCAGCTCGAAACAGGGGATGTACACTGAAGCTTTCTTT. Amino acid sequence: CASSSKQGMYTEAFF.

The sample holds a few counts of this clone. The CDR3 reads CASSRGLAGGSTDTQYF. CDR3 coding DNA: TGTGCCAGCAGCCGGGGACTAGCGGGGGGGAGCACAGATACGCAGTATTTT. The chain is built from TRBV9 and TRBJ2-3; 16 bases align to TRBD2. Germline CDR1 and CDR2: SGDLS and YYNGEE. The CDR3 has 17 amino acids. With V trimmed by 4 bases and J by 0 bases, 2 bases remained unmatched.

The genes are TRBV2 and TRBJ1-2; tentatively, D is TRBD1 (5 bases). Germline assignment: CDR1 SNHLY and CDR2 FYNNEI. The V end lost 7 bases, the J end lost 4 bases, and 16 bases lay between the germline ends. The CDR3 has 14 residues. The CDR3: CASILQGGGYGYTF. The CDR3 nucleotides read TGTGCCAGCATACTTCAGGGTGGTGGCTATGGCTACACCTTC.

A single count supports this clone. This chain connects TRBV6-2 or TRBV6-3 to TRBJ2-7, with no clear D. The CDR3 has 11 amino acids. CDR1 is MNHEY, CDR2 SVGEGT, per germline. V lost 10 bases to trimming and J lost 2 bases, with 9 bases between them. The CDR3: CATSDTYEQYF. In nucleotides, the CDR3 is TGTGCCACCAGCGACACCTACGAGCAGTACTTC.

This clone was found once. V and J are TRBV15 and TRBJ2-5; D is unresolved. The V end was cut by 0 bases, the J end by 4 bases, with 12 bases between. The germline V gene has CDR1 LNHNV and CDR2 YYDKDF (reference sequence). CDR3 size: 15 residues. The CDR3 spells CATSRDEVEAETQYF. The CDR3 nucleotides read TGTGCCACCAGCAGAGATGAGGTTGAGGCAGAGACCCAGTACTTC.